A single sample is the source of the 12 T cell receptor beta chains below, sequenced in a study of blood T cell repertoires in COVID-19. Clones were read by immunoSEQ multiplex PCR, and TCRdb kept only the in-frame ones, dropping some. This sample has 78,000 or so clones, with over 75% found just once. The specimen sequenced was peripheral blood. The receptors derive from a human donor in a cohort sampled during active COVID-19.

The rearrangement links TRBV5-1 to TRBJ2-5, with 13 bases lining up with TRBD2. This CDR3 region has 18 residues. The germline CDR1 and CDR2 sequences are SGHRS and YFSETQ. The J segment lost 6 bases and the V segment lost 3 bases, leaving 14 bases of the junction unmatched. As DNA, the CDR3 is TGCGCCAGCAGCTCCCGTACTGGGGGACTAGCGGGAATGAAGACCCAGTACTTC. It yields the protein CASSSRTGGLAGMKTQYF.

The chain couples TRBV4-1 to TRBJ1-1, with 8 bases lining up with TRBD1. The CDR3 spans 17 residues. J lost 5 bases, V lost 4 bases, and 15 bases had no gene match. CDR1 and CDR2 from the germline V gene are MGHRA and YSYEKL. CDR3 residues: CASSLGASGGFRTEAFF. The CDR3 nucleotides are TGCGCCAGCAGCCTAGGGGCGTCAGGGGGCTTTCGTACTGAAGCTTTCTTT.

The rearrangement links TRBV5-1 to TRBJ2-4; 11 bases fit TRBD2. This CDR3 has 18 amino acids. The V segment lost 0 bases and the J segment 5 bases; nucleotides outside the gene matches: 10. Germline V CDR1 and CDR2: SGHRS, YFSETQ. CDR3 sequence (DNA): TGCGCCAGCAGCTTGGCCGGTGGTAGCGGGAGGGCCGAAAACATTCAGTACTTC. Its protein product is CASSLAGGSGRAENIQYF.

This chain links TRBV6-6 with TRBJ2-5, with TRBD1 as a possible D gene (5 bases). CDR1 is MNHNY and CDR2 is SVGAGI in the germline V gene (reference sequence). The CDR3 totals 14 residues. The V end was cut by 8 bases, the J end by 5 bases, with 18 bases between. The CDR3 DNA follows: TGTGCCAGCTCCCCAAGATCAGGGATGGAGACCCAGTACTTC. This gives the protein CASSPRSGMETQYF.

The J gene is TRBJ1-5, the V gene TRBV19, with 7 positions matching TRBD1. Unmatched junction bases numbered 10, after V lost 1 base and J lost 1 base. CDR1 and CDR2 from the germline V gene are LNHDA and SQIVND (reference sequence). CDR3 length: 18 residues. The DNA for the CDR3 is TGTGCCAGTAGTATAGGGTCGACAGGGCGGTTGAGCAATCAGCCCCAGCATTTT. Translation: CASSIGSTGRLSNQPQHF. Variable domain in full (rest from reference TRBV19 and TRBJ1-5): DGGITQSPKYLFRKEGQNVTLSCEQNLNHDAMYWYRQDPGQGLRLIYYSQIVNDFQKGDIAEGYSVSREKKESFPLTVTSAQKNPTAFYLCASSIGSTGRLSNQPQHFGDGTRLSIL.

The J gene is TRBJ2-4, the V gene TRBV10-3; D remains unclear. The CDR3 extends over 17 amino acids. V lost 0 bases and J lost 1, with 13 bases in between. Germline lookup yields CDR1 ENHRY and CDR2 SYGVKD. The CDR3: CAISESTDAPAKNIQYF. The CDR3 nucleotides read TGTGCCATCAGTGAGTCGACTGATGCCCCTGCCAAAAACATTCAGTACTTC.

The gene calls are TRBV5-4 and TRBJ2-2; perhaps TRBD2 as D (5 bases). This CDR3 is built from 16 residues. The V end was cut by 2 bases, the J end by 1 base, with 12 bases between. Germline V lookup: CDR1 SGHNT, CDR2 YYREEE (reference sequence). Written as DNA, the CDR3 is TGTGCCAGCAGCTTAGCTAGCACCGTGAACACCGGGGAGCTGTTTTTT. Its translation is CASSLASTVNTGELFF.

CDR3 in amino acids: CASSPLQGGPGFGYTF. CDR3 DNA sequence: TGTGCCAGCAGCCCCCTACAGGGAGGGCCTGGATTTGGGTACACCTTC. The chain couples TRBV5-5 to TRBJ1-2, with D perhaps TRBD1 (6 bases). Germline-derived CDR1 and CDR2 are SGHKS and YYEKEE (reference sequence). The CDR3 runs 16 residues. Trimming pared 4 bases from V and 11 bases from J, leaving 27 bases between. The whole variable domain, filled in from reference TRBV5-5 and TRBJ1-2, reads DAGVTQSPTHLIKTRGQQVTLRCSPISGHKSVSWYQQVLGQGPQFIFQYYEKEERGRGNFPDRFSARQFPNYSSELNVNALLLGDSALYLCASSPLQGGPGFGYTFGSGTRLTVV.

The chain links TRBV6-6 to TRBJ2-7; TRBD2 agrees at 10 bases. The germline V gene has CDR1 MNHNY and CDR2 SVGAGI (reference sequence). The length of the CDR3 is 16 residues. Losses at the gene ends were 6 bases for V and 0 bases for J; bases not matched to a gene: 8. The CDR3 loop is CASSNLAGDNSYEQYF. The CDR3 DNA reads TGTGCCAGCAGCAATCTAGCGGGGGATAACTCCTACGAGCAGTACTTC.

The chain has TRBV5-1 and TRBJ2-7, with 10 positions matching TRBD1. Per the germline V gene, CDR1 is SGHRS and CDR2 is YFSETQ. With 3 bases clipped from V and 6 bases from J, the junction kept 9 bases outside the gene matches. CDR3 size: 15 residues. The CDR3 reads CASSWNGQGDGEQYF. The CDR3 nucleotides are TGCGCCAGCAGCTGGAATGGACAGGGGGACGGCGAGCAGTACTTC.

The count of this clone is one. This chain's CDR3 is CASGGTSGSRSYNEQFF. The CDR3, as DNA: TGTGCCAGCGGGGGGACTAGCGGGAGCAGGTCTTACAATGAGCAGTTCTTC. V usage is TRBV28 and J usage is TRBJ2-1; 14 nucleotides match TRBD2. Germline V CDR1 and CDR2: MDHEN, SYDVKM. This CDR3 spans 17 amino acids. The V gene end was trimmed by 8 bases and the J gene end by 4 bases; junction bases not matched to a gene: 10.

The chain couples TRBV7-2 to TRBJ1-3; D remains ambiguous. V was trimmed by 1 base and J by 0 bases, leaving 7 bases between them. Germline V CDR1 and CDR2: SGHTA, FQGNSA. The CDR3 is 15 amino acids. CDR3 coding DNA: TGTGCCAGCAGCTTAGGGGCAGTCTCTGGAAACACCATATATTTT. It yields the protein CASSLGAVSGNTIYF.